Following are 5 T cell receptor beta chains from one sample sequenced in a study of blood T cell repertoires in COVID-19. Profiled with immunoSEQ multiplex PCR; TCRdb holds only in-frame clones, not every one. Altogether 280,000 or so clones are present, about 91% being singletons, with the ten largest covering just under 7%. The sequenced sample consisted of peripheral blood. These receptors were collected from a woman in her twenties or thirties who had recovered from COVID-19.

J is TRBJ2-7 and V is TRBV9, with D possibly TRBD2 on 6 matching bases. Per the germline V gene, CDR1 is SGDLS and CDR2 is YYNGEE. Trimming pared 0 bases from V and 4 bases from J, leaving 11 bases between. The CDR3 length is 14 residues. CDR3 loop: CASSVGSGVYEQYF. CDR3 DNA sequence: TGTGCCAGCAGCGTAGGTTCGGGGGTGTACGAGCAGTACTTC.

As DNA, the CDR3 is TGCAGCGCCGGGGACAGGGATGTTGGTGGCTACACCTTC. Translated, it gives CSAGDRDVGGYTF. The V and J genes are TRBV29-1 and TRBJ1-2; 9 nucleotides line up with TRBD1. The CDR3 covers 13 residues. With 7 bases clipped from V and 7 bases from J, the junction kept 10 bases outside the gene matches. Germline V lookup: CDR1 SQVTM, CDR2 ANQGSEA. The full variable domain, rest sourced from reference TRBV29-1 and TRBJ1-2, is SAVISQKPSRDICQRGTSLTIQCQVDSQVTMMFWYRQQPGQSLTLIATANQGSEATYESGFVIDKFPISRPNLTFSTLTVSNMSPEDSSIYLCSAGDRDVGGYTFGSGTRLTVV.

The genes are TRBV7-9 and TRBJ1-1, with TRBD1 identical over 9 bases. CDR1 is SEHNR and CDR2 is FQNEAQ in the germline V gene (reference sequence). The CDR3 sequence is 15 residues long. With 2 bases clipped from V and 0 bases from J, the junction kept 1 base outside the gene matches. This CDR3 is CASSLRDRVNTEAFF. CDR3 sequence (DNA): TGTGCCAGCAGCTTAAGGGACAGGGTGAACACTGAAGCTTTCTTT.

The chain employs TRBV11-2 and TRBJ2-7, with D perhaps TRBD2 (6 bases). In germline, CDR1 is SGHAT, CDR2 FQNNGV. This CDR3 has 12 residues. The V and J ends lost 3 bases and 3 bases respectively, with 6 bases between them. This CDR3 reads CASSFSGYEQYF. The CDR3, as DNA: TGTGCCAGCAGCTTTAGCGGCTACGAGCAGTACTTC.

This CDR3 is CATRPRGLGEKLFF. CDR3 DNA: TGTGCCACCCGACCCAGGGGTCTGGGAGAAAAACTGTTTTTT. V is TRBV6-5 and J is TRBJ1-4; TRBD1 is a possible D gene (6 bases). CDR1 and CDR2 (germline): MNHEY, SVGAGI. The CDR3 has 14 residues. The ends were cut back, 10 bases at V and 8 bases at J, with 20 bases in the middle.